Shown below are 3 T cell receptor beta chains from a single sample sequenced in a study of cytomegalovirus exposure and HLA in healthy donors. Use of 60 Vbeta and 13 Jbeta primers characterized the PCR. Only in-frame clones appear in the TCRdb table, and some are missing; sequencing was by immunoSEQ multiplex PCR. The top ten hold around 1.5% of the sample, which has over 100,000 clones, roughly three quarters seen once. The sequenced sample was PBMCs. The origin of the receptors is a woman aged 40 to 49 in good health and CMV-seronegative.

This chain uses TRBV7-8 with TRBJ1-2; perhaps TRBD1 as D (5 bases). Germline V gene data show CDR1 as SGHVS and CDR2 as FQNEAQ. The CDR3 spans 14 residues. The V and J ends lost 3 bases and 0 bases respectively, with 8 bases between them. The CDR3 region is CASSFLGPNYGYTF. CDR3 DNA sequence: TGTGCCAGCAGCTTTCTGGGGCCTAACTATGGCTACACCTTC. Variable domain in full (rest from reference TRBV7-8 and TRBJ1-2): GAGVSQSPRYKVAKRGQDVALRCDPISGHVSLFWYQQALGQGPEFLTYFQNEAQLDKSGLPSDRFFAERPEGSVSTLKIQRTQQEDSAVYLCASSFLGPNYGYTFGSGTRLTVV.

This clone has only a few counts. The same CDR3 also results from other DNA sequences found in this sample. The chain carries TRBV7-9 and TRBJ1-1; no clear D gene. CDR1 is SEHNR, CDR2 FQNEAQ, per germline (reference sequence). The CDR3 contains 11 residues. Trimming removed 5 bases from V and 5 bases from J, with 6 bases in between. The CDR3 sequence is CASSPRTEAFF. DNA of the CDR3: TGTGCCAGCAGCCCCAGGACTGAAGCTTTCTTT.

The rearrangement uses TRBV2 and TRBJ1-2; 9 nucleotides align to TRBD1. Looked up from germline, CDR1 is SNHLY and CDR2 is FYNNEI. Trimming took 0 bases from V and 4 from J; bases not matched to a gene: 3. The length of the CDR3 is 15 residues. CDR3 sequence (DNA): TGTGCCAGCAGTGAAGCTGACAGGGGGACCTATGGCTACACCTTC. This encodes CASSEADRGTYGYTF. The full variable domain, with the rest looked up from reference TRBV2 and TRBJ1-2, is EPEVTQTPSHQVTQMGQEVILRCVPISNHLYFYWYRQILGQKVEFLVSFYNNEISEKSEIFDDQFSVERPDGSNFTLKIRSTKLEDSAMYFCASSEADRGTYGYTFGSGTRLTVV.